The TCR beta chain described here comes from a study of cytomegalovirus exposure and HLA in healthy donors. Whole-study results and caveats: TCR beta V- and J-gene trimming was later associated with a missense DCLRE1C variant.

The PCR employed 60 Vbeta primers together with 13 Jbeta primers. TCRdb's table, derived via immunoSEQ multiplex PCR, lists solely in-frame clones and lacks some. This sample carries some 110,000 clones, about 61% of them seen once, and the ten largest clones take around 2.2%. With regard to this clone: The antigen is not known.

The ends were cut back, 1 base at V and 1 base at J, with 7 bases in the middle. The germline CDR1 and CDR2 sequences are SGHTA and FQGTGA. The CDR3 contains 14 residues. The receptor was derived from a woman aged 30 to 39 in good health and CMV-seronegative. V and J are TRBV7-3 and TRBJ1-1; D not resolved. The sequencing input was PBMCs. CDR3 protein: CASSLMAENTEAFF. The CDR3 region has the DNA TGTGCCAGCAGCTTAATGGCAGAGAACACTGAAGCTTTCTTT.